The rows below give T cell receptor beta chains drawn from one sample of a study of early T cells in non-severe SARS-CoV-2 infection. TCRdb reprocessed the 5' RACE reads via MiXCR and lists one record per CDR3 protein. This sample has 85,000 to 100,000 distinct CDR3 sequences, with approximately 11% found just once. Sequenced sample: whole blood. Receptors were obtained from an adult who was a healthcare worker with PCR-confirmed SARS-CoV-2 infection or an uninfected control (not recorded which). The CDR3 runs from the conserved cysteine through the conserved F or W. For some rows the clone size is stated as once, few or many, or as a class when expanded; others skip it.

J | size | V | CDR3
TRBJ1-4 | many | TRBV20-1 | CSASRATNEKLFF
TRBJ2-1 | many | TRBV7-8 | CASSLSRGNEQFF
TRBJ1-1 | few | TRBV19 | CASSTPEGGSTEAFF
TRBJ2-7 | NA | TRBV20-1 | CSAPIQGVQYF
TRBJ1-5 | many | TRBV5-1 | CASSLDGNQPQHF
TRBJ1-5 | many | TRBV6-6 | CASSLQGYSNQPQHF
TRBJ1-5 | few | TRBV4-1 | CASSQADRAGQPQHF
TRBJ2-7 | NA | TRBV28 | CASSLSISYEQYF
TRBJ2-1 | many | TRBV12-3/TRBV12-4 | CASSRLAGGQLEHEQFF
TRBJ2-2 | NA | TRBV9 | CASSARLAANTGELFF
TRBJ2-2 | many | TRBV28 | CASSLQGNTGELFF
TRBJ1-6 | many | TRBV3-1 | CASTTDRSPLHF
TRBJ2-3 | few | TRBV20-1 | CSRTGLAGITDTQYF
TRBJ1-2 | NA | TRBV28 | CASSPPTGSSYGYTF